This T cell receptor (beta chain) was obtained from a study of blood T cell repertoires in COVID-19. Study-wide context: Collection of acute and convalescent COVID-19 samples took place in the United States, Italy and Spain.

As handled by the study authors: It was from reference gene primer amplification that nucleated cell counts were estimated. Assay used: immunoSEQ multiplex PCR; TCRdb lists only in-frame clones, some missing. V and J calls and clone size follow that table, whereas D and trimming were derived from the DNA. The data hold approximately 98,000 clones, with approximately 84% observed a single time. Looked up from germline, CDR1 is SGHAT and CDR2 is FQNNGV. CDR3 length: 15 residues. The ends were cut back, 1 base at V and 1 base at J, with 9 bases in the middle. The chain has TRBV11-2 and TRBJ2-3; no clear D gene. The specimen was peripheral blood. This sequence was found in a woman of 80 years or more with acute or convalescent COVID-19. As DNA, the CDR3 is TGTGCCAGCAGCTTAGGGCAGGCGCGCACAGATACGCAGTATTTT. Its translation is CASSLGQARTDTQYF.